The clone carrying this TCR beta chain was observed a handful of times. This record belongs to a study of blood T cell repertoires in COVID-19. Study information: Donors of Cohort 3 who recovered were those that had two negative PCRs, clearance, or symptom resolution. PBMCs, B-cell-depleted T cells, or T cells provided the cDNA or gDNA that made up the material.

Sequencing was performed with immunoSEQ multiplex PCR; in TCRdb, only in-frame clones are kept and a portion is missing. The sample records around 300,000 clones, approximately 90% being singletons. V lost 1 base and J lost 1; bases outside the gene matches: 8. CDR1 and CDR2 from the germline V gene are GTSNPN and SVGIG (reference sequence). The CDR3 totals 16 residues. The receptor's source is a woman aged 55-69 years in a cohort exposed to, infected with or recovered from COVID-19 (not recorded which). J is TRBJ1-2 and V is TRBV30; TRBD1 matches at 8 bases. Source material: PBMCs or T cells enriched from blood (not recorded which). The CDR3 reads CAWSAQGAIYNYGYTF. The CDR3, as DNA: TGTGCCTGGAGTGCCCAGGGGGCTATTTATAACTATGGCTACACCTTC.